This TCR beta chain is drawn from a study of OX40 agonist ivuxolimab in advanced cancers. The overall study: Dosing consisted of intravenous ivuxolimab at 0.01 to 10 mg/kg every 2 weeks. Points from the study as a whole: On average, CD8+ T cells showed a greater number of expanded clones than CD4+.

As for this clone: What it binds is unknown.

The repertoire was sequenced with immunoSEQ multiplex PCR; TCRdb's copy has only in-frame clones and lacks some. The profile covers under 20,000 clones, with roughly four fifths appearing a single time and 10% to 15% taken by the ten largest. This sequence originates from an adult with an advanced solid tumor such as melanoma, head and neck, liver or kidney cancer. The sequenced sample was CD4+ or CD8+ T cells sorted from blood, obtained in a trial of the OX40 agonist ivuxolimab.

The CDR3 sequence is CASSFKGGTSGSSYEQYF. DNA of the CDR3: TGTGCCAGCAGCTTTAAAGGGGGTACTAGCGGGAGCTCCTACGAGCAGTACTTC. The chain employs TRBV7-2 and TRBJ2-7, with 11 bases lining up with TRBD2. The CDR3 sequence is 18 residues long. J gave up 0 bases and V 3 bases, and 10 bases lay outside the gene matches. CDR1 SGHTA and CDR2 FQGNSA come from the germline V gene.